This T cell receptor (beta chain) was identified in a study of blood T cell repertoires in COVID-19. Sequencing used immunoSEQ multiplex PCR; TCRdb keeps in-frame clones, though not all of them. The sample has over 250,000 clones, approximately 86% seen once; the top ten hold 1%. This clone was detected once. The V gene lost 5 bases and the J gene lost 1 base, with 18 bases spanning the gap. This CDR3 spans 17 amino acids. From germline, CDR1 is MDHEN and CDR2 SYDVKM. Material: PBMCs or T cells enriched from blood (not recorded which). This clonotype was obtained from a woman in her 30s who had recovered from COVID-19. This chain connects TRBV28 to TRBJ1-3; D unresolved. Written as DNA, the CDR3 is TGTGCCAGCAGTCTTATGGGGATTTGGGAGTCTGGAAACACCATATATTTT. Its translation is CASSLMGIWESGNTIYF.